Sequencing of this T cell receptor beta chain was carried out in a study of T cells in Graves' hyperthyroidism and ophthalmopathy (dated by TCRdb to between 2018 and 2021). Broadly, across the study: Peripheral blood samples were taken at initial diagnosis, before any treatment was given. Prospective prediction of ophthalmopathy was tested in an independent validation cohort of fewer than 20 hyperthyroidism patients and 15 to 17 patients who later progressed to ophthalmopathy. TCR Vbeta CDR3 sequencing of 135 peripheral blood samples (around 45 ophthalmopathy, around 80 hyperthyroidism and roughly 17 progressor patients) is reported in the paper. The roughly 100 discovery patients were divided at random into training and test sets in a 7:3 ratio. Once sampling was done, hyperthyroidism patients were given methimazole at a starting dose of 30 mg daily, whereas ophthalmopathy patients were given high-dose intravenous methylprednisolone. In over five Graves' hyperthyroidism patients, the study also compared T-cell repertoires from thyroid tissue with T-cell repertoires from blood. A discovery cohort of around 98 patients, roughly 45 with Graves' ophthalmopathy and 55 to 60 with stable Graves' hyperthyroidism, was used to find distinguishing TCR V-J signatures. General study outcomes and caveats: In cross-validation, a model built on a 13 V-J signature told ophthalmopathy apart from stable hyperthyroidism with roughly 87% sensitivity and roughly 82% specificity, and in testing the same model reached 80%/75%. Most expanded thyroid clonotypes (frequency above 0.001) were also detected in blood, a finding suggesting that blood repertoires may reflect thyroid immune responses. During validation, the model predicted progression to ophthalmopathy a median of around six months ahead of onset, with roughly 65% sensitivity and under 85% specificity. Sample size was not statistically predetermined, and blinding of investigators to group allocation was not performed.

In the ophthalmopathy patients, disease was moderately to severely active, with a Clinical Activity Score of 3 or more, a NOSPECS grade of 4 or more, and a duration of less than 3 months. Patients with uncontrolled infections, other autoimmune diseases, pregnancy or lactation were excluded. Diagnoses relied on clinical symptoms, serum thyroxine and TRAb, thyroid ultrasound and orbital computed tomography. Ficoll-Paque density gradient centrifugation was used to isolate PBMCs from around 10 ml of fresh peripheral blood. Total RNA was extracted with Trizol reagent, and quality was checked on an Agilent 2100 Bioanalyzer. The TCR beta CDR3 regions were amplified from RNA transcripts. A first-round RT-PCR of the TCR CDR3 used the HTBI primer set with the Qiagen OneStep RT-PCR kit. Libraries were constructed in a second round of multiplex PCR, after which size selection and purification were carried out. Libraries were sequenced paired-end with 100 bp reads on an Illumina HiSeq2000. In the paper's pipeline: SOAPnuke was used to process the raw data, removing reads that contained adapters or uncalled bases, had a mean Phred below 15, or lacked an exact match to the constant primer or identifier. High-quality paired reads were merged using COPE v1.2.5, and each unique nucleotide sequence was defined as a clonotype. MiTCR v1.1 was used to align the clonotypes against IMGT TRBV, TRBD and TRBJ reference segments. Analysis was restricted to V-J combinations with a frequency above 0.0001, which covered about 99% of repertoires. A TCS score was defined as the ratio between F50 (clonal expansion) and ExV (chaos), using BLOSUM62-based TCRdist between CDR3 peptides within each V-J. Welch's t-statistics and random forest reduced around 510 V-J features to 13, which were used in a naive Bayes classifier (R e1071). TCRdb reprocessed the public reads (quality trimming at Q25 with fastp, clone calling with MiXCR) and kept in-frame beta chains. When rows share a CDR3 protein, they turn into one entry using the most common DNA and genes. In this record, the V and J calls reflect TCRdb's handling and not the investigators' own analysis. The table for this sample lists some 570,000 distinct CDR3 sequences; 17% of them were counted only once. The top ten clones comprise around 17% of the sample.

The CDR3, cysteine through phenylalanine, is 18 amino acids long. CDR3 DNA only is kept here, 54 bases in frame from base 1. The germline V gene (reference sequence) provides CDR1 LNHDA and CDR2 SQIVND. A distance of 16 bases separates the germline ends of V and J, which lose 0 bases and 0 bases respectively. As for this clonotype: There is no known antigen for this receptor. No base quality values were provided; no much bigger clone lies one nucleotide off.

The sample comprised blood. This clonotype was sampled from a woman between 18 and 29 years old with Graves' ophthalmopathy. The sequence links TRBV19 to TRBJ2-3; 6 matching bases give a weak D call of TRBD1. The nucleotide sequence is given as TGTGCCAGTAGTATAGATCAGAGGGGGTCCATAAGCACAGATACGCAGTATTTT. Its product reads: CASSIDQRGSISTDTQYF.